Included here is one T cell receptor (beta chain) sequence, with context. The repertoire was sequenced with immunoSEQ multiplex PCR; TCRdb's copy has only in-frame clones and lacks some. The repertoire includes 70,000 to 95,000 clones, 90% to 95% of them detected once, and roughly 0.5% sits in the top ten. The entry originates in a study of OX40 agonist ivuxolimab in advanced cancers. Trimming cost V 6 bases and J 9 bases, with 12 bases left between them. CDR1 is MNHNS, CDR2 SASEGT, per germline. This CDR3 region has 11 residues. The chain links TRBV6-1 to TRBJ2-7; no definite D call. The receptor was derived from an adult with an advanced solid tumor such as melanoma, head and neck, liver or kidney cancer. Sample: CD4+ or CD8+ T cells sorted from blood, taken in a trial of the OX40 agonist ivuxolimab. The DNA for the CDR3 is TGTGCCAGCAGGGAAAATATCGGGCAGTACTTC. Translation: CASRENIGQYF.